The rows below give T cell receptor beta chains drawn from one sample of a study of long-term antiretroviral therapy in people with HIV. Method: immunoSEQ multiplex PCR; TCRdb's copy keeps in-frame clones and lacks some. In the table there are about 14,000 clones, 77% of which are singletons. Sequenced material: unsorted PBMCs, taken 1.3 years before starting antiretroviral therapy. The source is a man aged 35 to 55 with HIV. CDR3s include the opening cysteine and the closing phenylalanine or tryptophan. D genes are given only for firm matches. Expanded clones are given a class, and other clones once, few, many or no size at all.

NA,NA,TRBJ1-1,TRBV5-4,CASSFRGNTEAFF,TGTGCCAGCAGCTTTAGGGGGAACACTGAAGCTTTCTTT
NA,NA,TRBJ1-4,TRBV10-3,CAISETGATNEKLFF,TGTGCCATCAGTGAGACAGGCGCAACTAATGAAAAACTGTTTTTT
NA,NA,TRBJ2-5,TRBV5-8,CASIPIPWKTQYF,TGTGCCAGCATCCCCATACCTTGGAAGACCCAGTACTTC
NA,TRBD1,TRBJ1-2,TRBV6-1,CAILDRGVRNGYTF,TGTGCCATCTTGGACAGGGGAGTCCGGAATGGCTACACCTTC
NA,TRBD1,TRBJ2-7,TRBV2,CASSPQGYEQYF,TGTGCCAGCAGTCCACAGGGGTACGAGCAGTACTTC
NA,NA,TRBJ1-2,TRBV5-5,CASSLAGHANYGYTF,TGTGCCAGCAGCTTGGCCGGGCACGCTAACTATGGCTACACCTTC
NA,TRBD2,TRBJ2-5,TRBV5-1,CASSFLAGEETQYF,TGCGCCAGCAGCTTCCTGGCGGGGGAGGAGACCCAGTACTTC
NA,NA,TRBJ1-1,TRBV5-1,CASSLAGAPGTEAFF,TGCGCCAGCAGCTTGGCGGGGGCGCCGGGTACTGAAGCTTTCTTT
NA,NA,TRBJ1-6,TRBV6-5,CASSYRNSPLHF,TGTGCCAGCAGTTACAGAAATTCACCCCTCCACTTT
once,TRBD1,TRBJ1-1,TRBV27,CASSSGTGLDTEAFF,TGTGCCAGCAGTTCCGGGACAGGGTTGGACACTGAAGCTTTCTTT
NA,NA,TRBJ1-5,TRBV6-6,CASTDPGGNQPQHF,TGTGCCAGCACCGACCCCGGGGGCAATCAGCCCCAGCATTTT
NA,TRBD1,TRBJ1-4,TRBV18,CASSSGQGLGKLFF,TGTGCCAGCTCATCGGGACAGGGGCTGGGGAAACTGTTTTTT
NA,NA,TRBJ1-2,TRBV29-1,CSADSYYGYTF,TGCAGCGCTGACAGTTACTATGGCTACACCTTC
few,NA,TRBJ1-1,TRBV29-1,CSVRTDTEAFF,TGCAGCGTTAGGACAGACACTGAAGCTTTCTTT
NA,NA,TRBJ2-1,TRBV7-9,CASRAAGTYNEQFF,TGTGCCAGCAGGGCAGCCGGCACCTACAATGAGCAGTTCTTC
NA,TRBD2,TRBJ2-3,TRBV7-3,CASSPGLAGGAGRLDTQYF,TGTGCCAGCAGCCCCGGACTAGCGGGGGGTGCCGGGCGGCTAGATACGCAGTATTTT
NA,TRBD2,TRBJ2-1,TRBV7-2,CASSRGTSGGLGSYNEQFF,TGTGCCAGCAGTCGTGGGACTAGCGGGGGCCTCGGCTCCTACAATGAGCAGTTCTTC
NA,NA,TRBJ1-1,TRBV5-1,CASSLGLGTLNTEAFF,TGCGCCAGCAGCTTGGGCTTAGGGACGCTGAACACTGAAGCTTTCTTT
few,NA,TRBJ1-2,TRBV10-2,CASSDSPSGNYGYTF,TGCGCCAGCAGTGATTCCCCTTCAGGGAACTATGGCTACACCTTC
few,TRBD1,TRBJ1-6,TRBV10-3,CAISQSTGVASPLHF,TGTGCCATCAGCCAATCGACAGGGGTGGCTTCACCCCTCCACTTT
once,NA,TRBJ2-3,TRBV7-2,CASSLDSTTGTQYF,TGTGCCAGCAGCTTAGATTCGACGACGGGTACGCAGTATTTT
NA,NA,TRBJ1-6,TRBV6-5,CASSLWSYNSPLHF,TGTGCCAGCAGTCTGTGGAGTTATAATTCACCCCTCCACTTT